The clone carrying this TCR beta chain was observed a single time. The entry originates in a study of blood T cell repertoires in COVID-19. Sequenced by immunoSEQ multiplex PCR; TCRdb stores in-frame clones only, minus some. The sample lists about 270,000 clones; about 91% were seen once. The length of the CDR3 is 14 residues. Germline lookup yields CDR1 LNHDA and CDR2 SQIVND (reference sequence). V lost 8 bases to trimming and J lost 7 bases; unmatched junction nucleotides: 8. The sequenced material came from PBMCs or T cells enriched from blood (not recorded which). This clonotype was sampled from a man between 40 and 49 years old who had been exposed to COVID-19. The rearrangement joins TRBV19 to TRBJ1-2; 12 positions match TRBD1. The CDR3 loop is CASAPGQGALGYTF. The CDR3 DNA is TGTGCCAGTGCACCGGGACAGGGGGCGCTTGGCTACACCTTC.